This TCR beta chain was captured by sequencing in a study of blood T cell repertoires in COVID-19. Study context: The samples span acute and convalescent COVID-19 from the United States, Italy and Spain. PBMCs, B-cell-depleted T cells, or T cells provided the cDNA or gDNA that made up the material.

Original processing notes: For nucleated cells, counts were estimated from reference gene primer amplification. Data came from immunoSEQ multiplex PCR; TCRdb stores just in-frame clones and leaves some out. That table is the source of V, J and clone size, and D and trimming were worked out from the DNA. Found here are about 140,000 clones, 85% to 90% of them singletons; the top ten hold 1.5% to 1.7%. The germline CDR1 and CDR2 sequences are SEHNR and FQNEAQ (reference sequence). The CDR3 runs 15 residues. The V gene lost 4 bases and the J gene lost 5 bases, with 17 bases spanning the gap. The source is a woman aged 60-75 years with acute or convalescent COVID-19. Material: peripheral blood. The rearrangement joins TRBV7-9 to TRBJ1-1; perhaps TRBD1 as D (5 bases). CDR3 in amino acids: CASSWGGNWGTEAFF. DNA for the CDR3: TGTGCCAGCAGCTGGGGAGGGAACTGGGGGACTGAAGCTTTCTTT. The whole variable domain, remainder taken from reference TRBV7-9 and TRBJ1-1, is DTGVSQNPRHKITKRGQNVTFRCDPISEHNRLYWYRQTLGQGPEFLTYFQNEAQLEKSRLLSDRFSAERPKGSFSTLEIQRTEQGDSAMYLCASSWGGNWGTEAFFGQGTRLTVV.